These 25 T cell receptor beta chains came from one sample sequenced in a study of Ad26.COV2.S vaccination and SARS-CoV-2 variants. Sequencing used immunoSEQ multiplex PCR; TCRdb keeps in-frame clones, though not all of them. The data hold approximately 400,000 clones, with 92% observed a single time. The sequenced sample was peripheral blood, obtained after recovery from COVID-19. These receptors all come from a human donor who had recovered from COVID-19.

The chain links TRBV27 to TRBJ1-2, with D perhaps TRBD1 (5 bases). V was trimmed by 3 bases and J by 6 bases, leaving 14 bases between them. The CDR3 has 14 residues. Germline loops: CDR1 MNHEY, CDR2 SMNVEV (reference sequence). The CDR3 DNA sequence: TGTGCCAGCAGTTTTGACGGGACCATGGATGGCTACACCTTC. Translated, it gives CASSFDGTMDGYTF.

CDR3 nucleotide sequence: TGTGCCAGCAGTGAATACAGGGGACCCCCCTACGAGCAGTACTTC. It translates to CASSEYRGPPYEQYF. This rearrangement joins TRBV6-1 to TRBJ2-7; 7 nucleotides agree with TRBD1. CDR1 and CDR2 (germline): MNHNS, SASEGT. The V segment lost 2 bases and the J segment 2 bases; nucleotides outside the gene matches: 6. CDR3 length equals 15 residues.

This rearrangement joins TRBV11-2 to TRBJ2-4; no clear D. The CDR3 is made up of 16 amino acids. With 2 bases removed from V and 9 bases from J, the gap between germline ends came to 20 bases. Germline loops: CDR1 SGHAT, CDR2 FQNNGV. The CDR3 reads CASSLIQAVRRSIQYF. The CDR3, as DNA: TGTGCCAGCAGCTTAATCCAGGCTGTAAGACGTAGCATTCAGTACTTC.

V and J are TRBV27 and TRBJ1-1, with a weak D call TRBD1 (6 bases). CDR1 is MNHEY and CDR2 is SMNVEV in the germline V gene (reference sequence). With 3 bases removed from V and 11 bases from J, the gap between germline ends came to 10 bases. The CDR3 length is 11 residues. DNA of the CDR3: TGTGCCAGCAGTTTTGGGGGGGCCGCTTTCTTT. It yields the protein CASSFGGAAFF.

The chain joins TRBV10-3 to TRBJ2-3, with 12 bases aligning to TRBD2. V shed 6 bases, J shed 5 bases, and the junction held 6 bases outside the gene matches. Germline assignment: CDR1 ENHRY and CDR2 SYGVKD. The CDR3 runs 15 residues. CDR3: CAIRRGLAGGDTQYF. CDR3 in DNA: TGTGCCATCAGGCGGGGACTAGCGGGCGGAGATACGCAGTATTTT.

The V gene is TRBV5-4, the J gene TRBJ1-1; D may be TRBD1 (5 bases). The CDR3 has 18 residues. CDR1 and CDR2 from the germline V gene are SGHNT and YYREEE (reference sequence). Trimming took 1 base from V and 1 from J, leaving 20 bases between them. Written as DNA, the CDR3 is TGTGCCAGCAGCTTGTCTTTGGGGAACCAGGGTCCGAACACTGAAGCTTTCTTT. It specifies CASSLSLGNQGPNTEAFF.

This chain connects TRBV15 to TRBJ2-4; 8 nucleotides align to TRBD2. The CDR3 is 15 amino acids. V shed 0 bases, J shed 6 bases, and the junction held 4 bases outside the gene matches. Germline lookup yields CDR1 LNHNV and CDR2 YYDKDF (reference sequence). In nucleotides, the CDR3 is TGTGCCACCAGCAGAGATAGGGGACTAGGAAACATTCAGTACTTC. Translation: CATSRDRGLGNIQYF.

The rearrangement uses TRBV11-2 and TRBJ2-7; 8 nucleotides align to TRBD2. Per germline, CDR1 SGHAT and CDR2 FQNNGV. V lost 0 bases to trimming and J lost 2 bases; unmatched junction nucleotides: 12. The CDR3 covers 18 residues. Here the CDR3 reads CASSLDLARTSGAYEQYF. The CDR3 nucleotides read TGTGCCAGCAGCTTAGATCTTGCTCGAACTAGCGGAGCCTACGAGCAGTACTTC.

V and J are TRBV19 and TRBJ1-2, with D perhaps matching TRBD1 (5 bases). Trimming shortened V by 4 bases and J by 3 bases, and 12 bases separated the two germline ends. The CDR3 contains 14 residues. CDR1 and CDR2 from the germline V gene are LNHDA and SQIVND (reference sequence). CDR3 region: CASSRLEGDYGYTF. CDR3 nucleotide sequence: TGTGCCAGTAGTAGACTAGAAGGGGACTATGGCTACACCTTC.

This clone was counted only a few times. The V call is TRBV5-5, the J call TRBJ1-1; D not resolved. Between the trimmed V and J ends, which lost 4 bases and 7 bases, there was a span of 8 bases. The CDR3 has 11 residues. Germline CDR1 is SGHKS and CDR2 is YYEKEE (reference sequence). CDR3 region: CASSLGYEAFF. Here the CDR3 DNA reads TGTGCCAGCAGCCTGGGGTATGAAGCTTTCTTT.

The chain links TRBV2 to TRBJ1-2; possible D gene TRBD1, 5 bases. The CDR3 runs 13 residues. The germline gives CDR1 SNHLY, CDR2 FYNNEI. The V gene lost 7 bases and the J gene lost 8 bases, with 17 bases spanning the gap. CDR3 nucleotide sequence: TGTGCCAGCACGGGACTCCGAAAGCCCGGCTACACCTTC. Translation: CASTGLRKPGYTF.

V usage is TRBV16 and J usage is TRBJ1-2; D may be TRBD1 (5 bases). Germline assignment: CDR1 KGHSY and CDR2 FQNENV. This CDR3 is 17 amino acids long. V dropped 0 bases and J dropped 4 bases, with 18 bases sitting between them. The CDR3 loop is CASSQSGPRRTFYGYTF. CDR3 sequence (DNA): TGTGCCAGCAGCCAATCGGGGCCCCGAAGGACCTTCTATGGCTACACCTTC.

The V and J genes are TRBV15 and TRBJ2-7; 7 bases are a match to TRBD1. Losses at the gene ends were 2 bases for V and 6 bases for J; bases not matched to a gene: 7. Germline CDR1 LNHNV, CDR2 YYDKDF (reference sequence). The CDR3 covers 14 residues. This CDR3 reads CATSRPTGVFEQYF. In DNA form, the CDR3 reads TGTGCCACCAGCAGACCCACAGGGGTGTTCGAGCAGTACTTC.

The rearrangement uses TRBV7-3 and TRBJ1-1; unclear D gene. There are 13 residues in the CDR3. In germline, CDR1 is SGHTA, CDR2 FQGTGA. Trimming stripped 3 bases from V and 3 bases from J, with 8 bases between. CDR3 residues: CASSFSSDTEAFF. CDR3 in DNA: TGTGCCAGCAGCTTTAGTTCGGACACTGAAGCTTTCTTT.

The rearrangement links TRBV29-1 to TRBJ1-2; 10 bases map to TRBD1. J gave up 8 bases and V 4 bases, and 4 bases lay outside the gene matches. This CDR3 is 12 amino acids long. Germline CDR1 SQVTM, CDR2 ANQGSEA. CDR3 sequence: CSVGQGAGGYTF. CDR3 DNA: TGCAGCGTTGGACAGGGGGCTGGAGGCTACACCTTC.

The rearrangement joins TRBV10-3 to TRBJ2-7, with unresolved D. Germline CDR1 is ENHRY and CDR2 is SYGVKD. The CDR3 totals 16 residues. Trimming stripped 3 bases from V and 0 bases from J, with 15 bases between. CDR3 in amino acids: CAISEGIGRSSYEQYF. The DNA for the CDR3 is TGTGCCATCAGTGAAGGTATAGGGCGAAGCTCCTACGAGCAGTACTTC.

The chain couples TRBV7-8 to TRBJ2-2, with a possible D match to TRBD2 (6 bases). V was shortened by 5 bases and J by 3 bases, with 7 bases between the two germline ends. CDR1 and CDR2 from the germline V gene are SGHVS and FQNEAQ. The CDR3 has 13 residues. CDR3 nucleotides: TGTGCCAGCAGCCCGGGGGACACCGGGGAGCTGTTTTTT. Residues: CASSPGDTGELFF.

The chain is built from TRBV6-2 or TRBV6-3 and TRBJ2-7; 13 nucleotides line up with TRBD2. The germline V gene has CDR1 MNHEY and CDR2 SVGEGT. The CDR3 is made up of 18 amino acids. V gave up 5 bases and J gave up 1 base; unmatched junction bases: 11. The CDR3 sequence: CASSRTGTSGALSYEQYF. CDR3 in DNA: TGTGCCAGCAGTCGCACCGGGACTAGCGGGGCTCTTTCCTACGAGCAGTACTTC.

The J gene is TRBJ2-1, the V gene TRBV11-2, with a possible D match to TRBD1 (5 bases). This CDR3 is 15 amino acids long. Germline CDR1 reads SGHAT; CDR2 reads FQNNGV. V was cut by 1 base and J by 2 bases, with 9 bases left in between. CDR3: CASSLGVRAYNEQFF. DNA of the CDR3: TGTGCCAGCAGCTTAGGAGTCAGGGCCTACAATGAGCAGTTCTTC.

The chain recombines TRBV7-8 with TRBJ2-3, with TRBD2 matching over 8 bases. Trimming at V came to 7 bases and at J to 3 bases, leaving 21 bases not matched to a gene. Germline lookup yields CDR1 SGHVS and CDR2 FQNEAQ. This CDR3 spans 19 amino acids. The DNA for the CDR3 is TGTGCCAGCACCAGCTTGGTTGCGGGGGGCTCACTGGGGACAGATACGCAGTATTTT. It is translated as CASTSLVAGGSLGTDTQYF.

In its sample, this clone was seen a few times. V and J are TRBV3-1 (or the pseudogene TRBV3-2) and TRBJ1-2, with 7 positions matching TRBD1. The CDR3 extends over 13 amino acids. In germline, CDR1 is LGHDT, CDR2 YNNKEL (reference sequence). Trimming at V came to 4 bases and at J to 5 bases, leaving 4 bases not matched to a gene. The CDR3 region is CASSPDRLYGYTF. For the CDR3, the DNA is TGTGCCAGCAGCCCGGACAGGCTTTATGGCTACACCTTC.

The chain carries TRBV15 and TRBJ2-3, with D possibly TRBD1 on 6 matching bases. Deletions cut 0 bases from V and 6 bases from J, with 13 bases between. The CDR3 sequence is 15 residues long. Germline values: CDR1 LNHNV, CDR2 YYDKDF (reference sequence). The CDR3: CATSRENRETDTQYF. DNA for the CDR3: TGTGCCACCAGCAGAGAGAACAGGGAGACGGATACGCAGTATTTT.

J is TRBJ2-3 and V is TRBV13; 8 bases line up with TRBD1. The CDR3 sequence is 14 residues long. Trimming at V came to 5 bases and at J to 5 bases, leaving 6 bases not matched to a gene. Germline V gives CDR1 PRHDT, CDR2 FYEKMQ (reference sequence). The CDR3 nucleotides are TGTGCCAGCAGCCTCAGGGGGCACCAAGATACGCAGTATTTT. Translation: CASSLRGHQDTQYF.

The V and J genes are TRBV6-2 or TRBV6-3 and TRBJ2-7, with 8 bases identical to TRBD1. The V gene's germline CDR1 is MNHEY and CDR2 SVGEGT. J gave up 5 bases and V 5 bases, and 5 bases lay outside the gene matches. CDR3 length equals 13 residues. The CDR3 reads CASSLRGLHEQYF. DNA of the CDR3: TGTGCCAGCAGTCTCAGGGGGCTACACGAGCAGTACTTC.

CDR3 amino acids: CASSSSVNFAEAFF. Written as DNA, the CDR3 is TGTGCCAGCAGCTCCTCCGTTAATTTCGCTGAAGCTTTCTTT. V gene TRBV7-9 combines with J gene TRBJ1-1; D is undetermined. Deletions cut 4 bases from V and 6 bases from J, with 15 bases between. Germline values: CDR1 SEHNR, CDR2 FQNEAQ (reference sequence). This CDR3 region has 14 residues.